The clone carrying this T cell receptor beta chain was recorded once. What it binds is not known. V trimming: 4 bases; J trimming: 4 bases; junction bases outside the gene matches: 4. Per the germline V gene, CDR1 is SGHRS and CDR2 is YFSETQ. The CDR3 runs 14 residues. This record comes from a study of cytomegalovirus exposure and HLA in healthy donors. The study, taken as a whole, reports: Diagnosis of cytomegalovirus status made by the classifier reportedly showed high specificity and sensitivity.

The PCR ran on 60 Vbeta and 13 Jbeta primers. Clones were read by immunoSEQ multiplex PCR, and TCRdb kept only the in-frame ones, dropping some. Counted here are 210,000 or so clones, 60% to 80% occurring once; the ten biggest clones make up approximately 2%. V and J are TRBV5-1 and TRBJ2-3; TRBD2 matches 9 bases. The source material was PBMCs. The TCR originated in a woman aged 30 to 39 in good health and CMV-seropositive. For the CDR3, the DNA is TGCGCCAGCAGCGTGGCGGGGGGGGCAGATACGCAGTATTTT. The encoded protein is CASSVAGGADTQYF. Complete variable domain (other parts from reference TRBV5-1 and TRBJ2-3): KAGVTQTPRYLIKTRGQQVTLSCSPISGHRSVSWYQQTPGQGLQFLFEYFSETQRNKGNFPGRFSGRQFSNSRSEMNVSTLELGDSALYLCASSVAGGADTQYFGPGTRLTVL.